This TCR beta chain was captured by sequencing in a study of blood T cell repertoires in COVID-19. About the research overall: The United States, Italy and Spain were the sources of the acute and convalescent COVID-19 samples.

Authors' processing steps: Amplifying reference gene primers gave estimates of nucleated cell counts. The protocol was immunoSEQ multiplex PCR, while the TCRdb copy is restricted to in-frame clones and leaves out a portion. The V and J calls and clone size are taken from that table; D and trimming were inferred from the DNA. Seen here are about 43,000 clones, under 85% observed once, and the top ten hold 8% to 10%. V dropped 1 base and J dropped 5 bases, with 10 bases sitting between them. CDR1 and CDR2 (germline): SGHTA, FQGNSA. The length of the CDR3 is 14 residues. The receptor was derived from an elderly man in a cohort sampled during active COVID-19. Sequences were obtained from peripheral blood. The chain recombines TRBV7-2 with TRBJ2-3; no definite D call. The CDR3: CASSLELRIDTQYF. The CDR3 nucleotides are TGTGCCAGCAGCTTAGAACTGCGTATAGATACGCAGTATTTT. Drawing the rest from reference TRBV7-2 and TRBJ2-3, the complete variable domain is GAGVSQSPSNKVTEKGKDVELRCDPISGHTALYWYRQSLGQGLEFLIYFQGNSAPDKSGLPSDRFSAERTGGSVSTLTIQRTQQEDSAVYLCASSLELRIDTQYFGPGTRLTVL.